This T cell receptor (beta chain) was documented in a study of T cells in Graves' hyperthyroidism and ophthalmopathy. Regarding the study as a whole: A 13 V-J model separated ophthalmopathy from stable hyperthyroidism.

The source material, RNA transcripts, was used to amplify TCR beta CDR3 regions. The TCR CDR3 first-round RT-PCR relied on the HTBI primer set. TCRdb reanalysed the multiplex PCR reads using MiXCR and keeps one entry per CDR3 protein. The top ten hold 35% of the sample, which has about 270,000 distinct CDR3 sequences, over 20% seen once. V dropped 2 bases and J dropped 4 bases, with 15 bases sitting between them. There are 15 residues in the CDR3. Germline V lookup: CDR1 MNHEY, CDR2 SVGAGI. To note about this clonotype: Its matching antigen is unknown.

Criteria for exclusion of patients were uncontrolled infection, other autoimmune disease, pregnancy or lactation. The sequenced material came from blood. The V gene is TRBV6-5, the J gene TRBJ2-7; D unresolved. The sequence was collected from a woman in her forties with Graves' ophthalmopathy. The CDR3, as DNA: TGTGCCAGCAGTTACACCTACCTGGAAGGGTACGAGCAGTACTTC. This sequence encodes CASSYTYLEGYEQYF.